This TCR beta chain stems from a study of beta chain features in type 1 diabetes. General study points: Shorter TCRB CDR3s, moderately but significantly so, were found in Type 1 diabetes patients in all four CD4+ subsets.

Trimming removed 5 bases from V and 5 bases from J, with 10 bases in between. Germline CDR1 is PRHDT and CDR2 is FYEKMQ (reference sequence). The CDR3 runs to 12 residues. The investigators reverse transcribed all of the isolated RNA, so they sequenced expressed TCRB transcripts. Profiled with immunoSEQ multiplex PCR; TCRdb holds only in-frame clones, not every one. The sample lists hundreds of thousands of clones, 13% occurring once. This clone was counted a few times. Its antigen is unidentified. The specimen sequenced was naive CD4+ T cells from blood. The source is a man younger than 35 with type 1 diabetes. V gene TRBV13 combines with J gene TRBJ2-7; no clear D gene. The CDR3 DNA reads as TGTGCCAGCAGCAGCAGGCTTCACGAGCAGTACTTC. It yields the protein CASSSRLHEQYF.